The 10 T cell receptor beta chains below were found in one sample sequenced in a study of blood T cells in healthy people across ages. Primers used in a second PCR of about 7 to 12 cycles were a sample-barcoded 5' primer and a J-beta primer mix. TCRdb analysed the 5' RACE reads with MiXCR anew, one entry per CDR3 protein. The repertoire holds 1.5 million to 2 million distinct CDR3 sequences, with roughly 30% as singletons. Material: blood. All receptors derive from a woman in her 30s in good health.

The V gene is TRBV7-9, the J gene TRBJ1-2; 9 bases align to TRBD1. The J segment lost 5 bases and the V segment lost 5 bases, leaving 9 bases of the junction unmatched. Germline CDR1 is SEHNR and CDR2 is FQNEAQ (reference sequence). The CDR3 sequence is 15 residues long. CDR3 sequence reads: CASSAGTGRFYGYTF. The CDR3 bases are TGTGCCAGCAGCGCGGGGACAGGGAGATTTTATGGCTACACCTTC.

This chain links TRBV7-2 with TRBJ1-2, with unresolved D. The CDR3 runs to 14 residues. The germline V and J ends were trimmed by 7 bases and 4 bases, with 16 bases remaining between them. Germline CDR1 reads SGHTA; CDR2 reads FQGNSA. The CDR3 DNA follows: TGTGCCAGCACCTGGGAGGGTCTGGGCTATGGCTACACCTTC. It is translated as CASTWEGLGYGYTF.

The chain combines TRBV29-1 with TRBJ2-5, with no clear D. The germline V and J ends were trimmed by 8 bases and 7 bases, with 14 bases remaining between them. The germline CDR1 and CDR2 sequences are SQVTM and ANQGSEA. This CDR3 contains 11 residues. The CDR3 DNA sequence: TGCAGCACCGTATATTCGGGGACCCAGTACTTC. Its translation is CSTVYSGTQYF.

The CDR3 DNA reads as TGCAGTGCTAGAACTGGTACTAGCGGGGGCTACGAGCAGTACTTC. This codes for CSARTGTSGGYEQYF. The chain joins TRBV20-1 to TRBJ2-7, with 11 bases identical to TRBD2. The CDR3 is 15 amino acids. Per germline, CDR1 DFQATT and CDR2 SNEGSKA (reference sequence). With V trimmed by 2 bases and J by 3 bases, 6 bases remained unmatched.

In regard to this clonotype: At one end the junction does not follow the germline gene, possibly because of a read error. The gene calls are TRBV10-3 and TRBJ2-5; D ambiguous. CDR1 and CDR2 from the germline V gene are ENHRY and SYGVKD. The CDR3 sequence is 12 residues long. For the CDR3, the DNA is TGTACCATCAGTGAGATACAGATCGCCCTGTACTTC. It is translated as CTISEIQIALYF.

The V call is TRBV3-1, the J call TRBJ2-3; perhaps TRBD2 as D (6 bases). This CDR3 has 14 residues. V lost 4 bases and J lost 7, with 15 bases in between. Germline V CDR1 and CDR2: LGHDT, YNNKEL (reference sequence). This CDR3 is CASSRESGRNTQYF. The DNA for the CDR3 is TGTGCCAGCAGCCGAGAGTCAGGGAGGAATACGCAGTATTTT.

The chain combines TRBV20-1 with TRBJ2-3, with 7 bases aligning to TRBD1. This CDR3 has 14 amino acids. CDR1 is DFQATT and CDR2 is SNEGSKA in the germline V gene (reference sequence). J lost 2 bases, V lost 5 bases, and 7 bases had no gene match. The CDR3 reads CSAQRTGSTDTQYF. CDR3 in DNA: TGCAGTGCTCAACGGACAGGCTCCACAGATACGCAGTATTTT.

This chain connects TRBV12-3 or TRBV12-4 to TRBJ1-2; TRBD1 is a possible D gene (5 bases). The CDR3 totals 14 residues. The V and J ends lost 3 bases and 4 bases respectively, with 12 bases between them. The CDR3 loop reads CASSFGGSGYGYTF. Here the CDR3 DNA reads TGTGCCAGCAGTTTCGGGGGAAGCGGCTATGGCTACACCTTC.

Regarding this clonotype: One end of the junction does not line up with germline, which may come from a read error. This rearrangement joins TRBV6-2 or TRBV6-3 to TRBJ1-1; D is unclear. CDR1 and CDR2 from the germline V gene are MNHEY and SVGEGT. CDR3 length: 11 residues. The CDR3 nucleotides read TGCACCAGCATGGAGTACACTGAAGCTTTCTTT. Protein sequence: CTSMEYTEAFF.

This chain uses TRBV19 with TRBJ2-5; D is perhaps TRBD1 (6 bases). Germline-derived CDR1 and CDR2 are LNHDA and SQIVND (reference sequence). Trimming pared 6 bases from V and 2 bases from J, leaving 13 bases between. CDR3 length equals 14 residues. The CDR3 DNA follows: TGTGCCAGTAGGTTCACGGGGACACAAGAGACCCAGTACTTC. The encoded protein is CASRFTGTQETQYF.